Below are 20 T cell receptor beta chains sequenced from a single sample in a study of OX40 agonist ivuxolimab in advanced cancers. Repertoires were generated with immunoSEQ multiplex PCR, while TCRdb's copy carries only in-frame clones and drops some. The sample yields around 80,000 clones, around four fifths seen once. Sequencing used CD4+ or CD8+ T cells sorted from blood, obtained in a trial of the OX40 agonist ivuxolimab. These TCRs come from an adult with an advanced solid tumor such as melanoma, head and neck, liver or kidney cancer.

The chain carries TRBV4-2 and TRBJ1-3; D gene unclear. Trimming left V 5 bases short and J 6 bases short, with 17 bases between. The length of the CDR3 is 15 residues. CDR1 is LGHNA, CDR2 YNFKEQ, per germline. The CDR3 is CASSLQRLIENTIYF. The CDR3 DNA is TGTGCCAGCAGCTTGCAACGGTTGATTGAAAACACCATATATTTT.

The chain is built from TRBV5-1 and TRBJ2-1; TRBD2 agrees at 7 bases. The CDR3 loop spans 16 amino acids. V lost 0 bases to trimming and J lost 0 bases; unmatched junction nucleotides: 3. Germline-derived CDR1 and CDR2 are SGHRS and YFSETQ. CDR3 protein: CASSLDVAGSYNEQFF. In DNA form, the CDR3 reads TGCGCCAGCAGCTTGGACGTAGCGGGCTCCTACAATGAGCAGTTCTTC.

This sequence joins TRBV19 and TRBJ2-5; TRBD1 aligns across 8 bases. V lost 0 bases, J lost 7 bases, and 16 bases stayed unmatched. The CDR3 is 18 residues long. Germline CDR1 LNHDA, CDR2 SQIVND (reference sequence). CDR3 nucleotides: TGTGCCAGTAGTATAGATCTCCCCGGACAGGGCTTAGGCGGGACCCAGTACTTC. It yields the protein CASSIDLPGQGLGGTQYF. Together with reference TRBV19 and TRBJ2-5, the CDR3 gives the full variable domain: DGGITQSPKYLFRKEGQNVTLSCEQNLNHDAMYWYRQDPGQGLRLIYYSQIVNDFQKGDIAEGYSVSREKKESFPLTVTSAQKNPTAFYLCASSIDLPGQGLGGTQYFGPGTRLLVL.

The chain is built from TRBV27 and TRBJ1-3, with a weak D call TRBD1 (6 bases). V was shortened by 10 bases and J by 3 bases, with 16 bases between the two germline ends. Germline V lookup: CDR1 MNHEY, CDR2 SMNVEV (reference sequence). This CDR3 contains 14 residues. The CDR3 loop is CATSRGPYGNTIYF. The CDR3 DNA follows: TGTGCCACCAGCAGGGGACCCTATGGAAACACCATATATTTT.

The genes are TRBV6-5 and TRBJ1-2; no clear D. Germline CDR1 MNHEY, CDR2 SVGAGI. The V gene lost 6 bases and the J gene lost 5 bases, with 10 bases spanning the gap. The CDR3 sequence is 12 residues long. DNA for the CDR3: TGTGCCAGCAGCTGGACGGATTATGGCTACACCTTC. It specifies CASSWTDYGYTF.

This clone was counted only a few times. The chain has TRBV14 and TRBJ1-6; possibly TRBD1 for D (6 bases). Germline lookup yields CDR1 SGHDN and CDR2 FVKESK. The CDR3 is 13 residues long. Trimming pared 4 bases from V and 8 bases from J, leaving 9 bases between. The CDR3, as DNA: TGTGCCAGCAGCCCGAGGACAGATTCACCCCTCCACTTT. Translating it yields CASSPRTDSPLHF.

This rearrangement joins TRBV7-3 to TRBJ2-1; no firm D call. The CDR3 length is 15 residues. Trimming stripped 6 bases from V and 2 bases from J, with 14 bases between. The germline gives CDR1 SGHTA, CDR2 FQGTGA. DNA of the CDR3: TGTGCCAGCAGACCCCCGGGTGCTCCCTACAATGAGCAGTTCTTC. Translated: CASRPPGAPYNEQFF. The full variable domain, its missing parts supplied by reference TRBV7-3 and TRBJ2-1, is GAGVSQTPSNKVTEKGKYVELRCDPISGHTALYWYRQSLGQGPEFLIYFQGTGAADDSGLPNDRFFAVRPEGSVSTLKIQRTERGDSAVYLCASRPPGAPYNEQFFGPGTRLTVL.

The chain combines TRBV28 with TRBJ1-6; 8 bases align to TRBD1. This CDR3 is 15 amino acids long. Germline V gene data show CDR1 as MDHEN and CDR2 as SYDVKM. The V and J ends lost 1 base and 10 bases, in that order; junction bases with no gene match: 6. Here the CDR3 reads CASSLFRGQESPLHF. CDR3 nucleotides: TGTGCCAGCAGTTTATTCAGGGGGCAGGAGTCACCCCTCCACTTT.

The chain has TRBV6-6 and TRBJ2-1; possibly TRBD1 for D (5 bases). The CDR3 extends over 16 amino acids. Trimming cost V 6 bases and J 0 bases, with 15 bases left between them. The germline V gene has CDR1 MNHNY and CDR2 SVGAGI (reference sequence). DNA of the CDR3: TGTGCCAGCAGATCCAGGGTGGGGCTCTCCTACAATGAGCAGTTCTTC. It codes for CASRSRVGLSYNEQFF.

J is TRBJ1-1 and V is TRBV28; 7 bases are shared with TRBD1. V lost 6 bases and J lost 9; bases outside the gene matches: 13. CDR1 and CDR2 from the germline V gene are MDHEN and SYDVKM. CDR3 size: 14 residues. Written as DNA, the CDR3 is TGTGCCAGCAGCCCCGGGACAGACGATATTCAAGCTTTCTTT. Amino acids: CASSPGTDDIQAFF.

In this sample, this clone turned up a few times. The chain employs TRBV6-5 and TRBJ1-1; D remains unclear. This CDR3 comprises 13 residues. The V gene's germline CDR1 is MNHEY and CDR2 SVGAGI. V was pared by 5 bases and J by 5 bases, with 12 bases between. This CDR3 is CASSGGGRTEAFF. The CDR3 nucleotides are TGTGCCAGCAGTGGCGGCGGGAGGACTGAAGCTTTCTTT.

The CDR3, as DNA: TGTGCCAGCAGCCAAGTGGGCAGAAGTCACGAGCAGTACTTC. Translation: CASSQVGRSHEQYF. The chain combines TRBV14 with TRBJ2-7, with D uncertain. Germline V gene data show CDR1 as SGHDN and CDR2 as FVKESK. The germline V and J ends were trimmed by 1 base and 5 bases, with 12 bases remaining between them. This CDR3 spans 14 amino acids.

The chain uses TRBV7-8 and TRBJ2-7; the match to TRBD1 covers 11 bases. Trimming removed 5 bases from V and 5 bases from J; junction bases left unmatched: 11. Germline V lookup: CDR1 SGHVS, CDR2 FQNEAQ. The CDR3 loop spans 16 amino acids. CDR3 nucleotide sequence: TGTGCCAGCAGCGGAAGCGGACAGGGGGCGCTAAACGAGCAGTACTTC. Residues: CASSGSGQGALNEQYF. The variable domain in full, with the rest retrieved from reference TRBV7-8 and TRBJ2-7, is GAGVSQSPRYKVAKRGQDVALRCDPISGHVSLFWYQQALGQGPEFLTYFQNEAQLDKSGLPSDRFFAERPEGSVSTLKIQRTQQEDSAVYLCASSGSGQGALNEQYFGPGTRLTVT.

The chain is built from TRBV7-3 and TRBJ2-2; D call uncertain. V lost 0 bases, J lost 8 bases, and 7 bases lay in between. Germline CDR1 reads SGHTA; CDR2 reads FQGTGA. The CDR3 contains 13 residues. In nucleotides, the CDR3 is TGTGCCAGCAGCTTAACGATGGGAGGGGAGCTGTTTTTT. This encodes CASSLTMGGELFF.

The chain employs TRBV6-5 and TRBJ2-4; D may be TRBD1 (7 bases). The CDR3 is 12 amino acids. With 4 bases removed from V and 9 bases from J, the gap between germline ends came to 10 bases. Per the germline V gene, CDR1 is MNHEY and CDR2 is SVGAGI. The CDR3 reads CASSSQGGIQYF. In DNA, the CDR3 is TGTGCCAGCAGTTCCCAGGGGGGCATTCAGTACTTC.

The rearrangement joins TRBV7-2 to TRBJ2-6; D possibly corresponds to TRBD2 (6 bases). This CDR3 has 16 amino acids. Germline CDR1 SGHTA, CDR2 FQGNSA. The V gene lost 4 bases and the J gene lost 3 bases, with 13 bases spanning the gap. The DNA of the CDR3 is TGTGCCAGCAGCTGGGGGGTTTTAGGTGGGGCCAACGTCCTGACTTTC. It yields the protein CASSWGVLGGANVLTF.

The gene calls are TRBV7-9 and TRBJ2-7; the match to TRBD1 covers 7 bases. The germline V gene encodes CDR1 SEHNR and CDR2 FQNEAQ (reference sequence). This CDR3 is built from 14 residues. The V segment lost 5 bases and the J segment 5 bases; nucleotides outside the gene matches: 9. The CDR3 loop is CASSPGTEHHEQYV. Here the CDR3 DNA reads TGTGCCAGCAGCCCCGGGACAGAGCACCACGAGCAGTACGTC.

This chain connects TRBV4-3 to TRBJ1-2; D uncertain. From germline, CDR1 is LGHNA and CDR2 YSLEER. There are 13 residues in the CDR3. V was clipped by 3 bases and J by 9 bases, with 14 bases between them. The CDR3 sequence: CASSQNRYDSYTF. The CDR3 DNA follows: TGCGCCAGCAGCCAGAACAGATACGACAGCTACACCTTC.

The chain has TRBV2 and TRBJ2-3, with D possibly matching TRBD2 (6 bases). CDR1 and CDR2 from the germline V gene are SNHLY and FYNNEI. Trimming took 8 bases from V and 6 from J, leaving 15 bases between them. This CDR3 spans 13 amino acids. The CDR3 sequence: CASRGDGGDTQYF. In DNA, the CDR3 is TGTGCCAGCCGCGGGGATGGAGGGGATACGCAGTATTTT.

J is TRBJ2-1 and V is TRBV6-5; possibly TRBD1 for D (5 bases). This CDR3 is 15 amino acids long. CDR1 and CDR2 (germline): MNHEY, SVGAGI. Deletions cut 0 bases from V and 12 bases from J, with 18 bases between. DNA of the CDR3: TGTGCCAGCAGTTACTCGAATTTCGGAGCGCAGGGGCAGTTCTTC. It translates to CASSYSNFGAQGQFF.